These T cell receptor beta chains were read from a single sample in a study of cytomegalovirus exposure and HLA in healthy donors. The table came from immunoSEQ multiplex PCR; TCRdb's copy has only in-frame clones and leaves some out. The sample holds around 65,000 clones. Input material: PBMCs. The receptor set was obtained from a boy between 10 and 17 years old in good health and CMV-seronegative. Both conserved end residues are part of each CDR3. A D gene is named only where the DNA matches it firmly.

J gene | V gene | D gene | CDR3 protein | CDR3 DNA
TRBJ2-7 | TRBV11-2 | TRBD2 | CASSLGTSGSRSYEQYF | TGTGCCAGCAGCCTCGGGACTAGCGGGAGTAGGTCCTACGAGCAGTACTTC
TRBJ2-5 | TRBV18 | - | CASSPPNRDQETQYF | TGTGCCAGCTCACCACCAAACAGGGACCAAGAGACCCAGTACTTC
TRBJ2-3 | TRBV19 | - | CASSILSGTARRGASTDTQYF | TGTGCCAGTAGTATCCTCTCCGGGACTGCCCGACGGGGGGCTAGCACAGATACGCAGTATTTT
TRBJ2-7 | TRBV27 | TRBD2 | CASSPSGGSYEQYF | TGTGCCAGCAGCCCGAGCGGGGGCTCCTACGAGCAGTACTTC
TRBJ2-1 | TRBV2 | - | CASSPLGGPARNEQFF | TGTGCCAGCAGTCCCCTCGGGGGTCCCGCTAGGAATGAGCAGTTCTTC
TRBJ2-7 | TRBV27 | TRBD2 | CASSPDSGSYSYEQYF | TGTGCCAGCAGTCCCGATAGCGGGAGTTACTCCTACGAGCAGTACTTC
TRBJ1-2 | TRBV19 | - | CASRGPGYTF | TGTGCCAGCAGGGGCCCTGGCTACACCTTC
TRBJ2-7 | TRBV11-2 | - | CASIQGREQYF | TGTGCCAGCATACAGGGACGCGAGCAGTACTTC
TRBJ1-6 | TRBV7-9 | TRBD1 | CASSFVTGQGGSPLHF | TGTGCCAGCAGCTTTGTCACGGGACAGGGGGGTTCACCCCTCCACTTT
TRBJ2-7 | TRBV6-5 | TRBD1 | CASSYGDRGPNEQYF | TGTGCCAGCAGTTACGGGGACAGGGGGCCAAACGAGCAGTACTTC
TRBJ1-4 | TRBV4-1 | - | CASSRGGGNEKLFF | TGCGCCAGCAGTCGAGGTGGGGGGAATGAAAAACTGTTTTTT
TRBJ1-3 | TRBV15 | - | CATRGPREAGNTIYF | TGTGCCACCAGAGGCCCCAGGGAAGCTGGAAACACCATATATTTT
TRBJ1-4 | TRBV30 | - | CAWSVIGMRREKLFF | TGTGCCTGGAGTGTAATCGGGATGAGAAGGGAAAAACTGTTTTTT
TRBJ2-1 | TRBV29-1 | - | CSVEQTAGGLFF | TGCAGCGTTGAACAGACGGCGGGCGGCCTATTCTTC
TRBJ2-5 | TRBV2 | - | CASRIRYQETQYF | TGTGCCAGCAGGATACGGTACCAAGAGACCCAGTACTTC
TRBJ1-4 | TRBV19 | TRBD1 | CASRPRRQGNEKLFF | TGTGCCAGTAGGCCTCGAAGACAGGGAAATGAAAAACTGTTTTTT
TRBJ1-1 | TRBV27 | - | CASSRGQINTEAFF | TGTGCCAGCAGTCGCGGACAAATCAACACTGAAGCTTTCTTT
TRBJ2-7 | TRBV6-5 | - | CACASGKAYEQYF | TGTGCCTGCGCCTCCGGGAAGGCCTACGAGCAGTACTTC
TRBJ2-5 | TRBV6-5 | - | CASSYSGRETQYF | TGTGCCAGCAGTTACTCGGGGAGGGAGACCCAGTACTTC
TRBJ2-7 | TRBV9 | TRBD2 | CASSAGLAGERIAYEQYF | TGTGCCAGCAGCGCGGGACTAGCGGGAGAGCGCATCGCCTACGAGCAGTACTTC
TRBJ1-5 | TRBV5-1 | TRBD1 | CASSLSGGSNQPQHF | TGCGCCAGCAGCTTGTCAGGGGGAAGCAATCAGCCCCAGCATTTT
TRBJ1-1 | TRBV9 | - | CASSAGMNTEAFF | TGTGCCAGCAGCGCAGGGATGAACACTGAAGCTTTCTTT
TRBJ1-1 | TRBV7-3 | - | CASSLGWGGVSEAFF | TGTGCCAGCAGCTTAGGGTGGGGCGGTGTGTCTGAAGCTTTCTTT
TRBJ1-5 | TRBV6-5 | - | CASSPTPGQPQHF | TGTGCCAGCAGTCCCACCCCGGGTCAGCCCCAGCATTTT
TRBJ1-1 | TRBV19 | - | CASSTQINTEAFF | TGTGCCAGTAGTACCCAGATCAACACTGAAGCTTTCTTT
TRBJ2-3 | TRBV6-1 | TRBD2 | CASSASGGADTQYF | TGTGCCAGCAGTGCTAGCGGGGGGGCAGATACGCAGTATTTT
TRBJ2-2 | TRBV6-1 | - | CASSVVSNTGELFF | TGTGCCAGCAGTGTAGTTTCGAACACCGGGGAGCTGTTTTTT
TRBJ2-7 | TRBV6-5 | - | CASSYRQSAYEQYF | TGTGCCAGCAGCTATCGACAGAGCGCCTACGAGCAGTACTTC
TRBJ1-1 | TRBV7-9 | - | CASTPGTQKRTEAFF | TGTGCCAGCACCCCCGGGACACAAAAGAGAACTGAAGCTTTCTTT
TRBJ2-4 | TRBV10-3 | TRBD1 | CAISGTGKENIQYF | TGTGCCATCAGTGGGACAGGGAAGGAAAACATTCAGTACTTC
TRBJ1-5 | TRBV19 | - | CASSIPGYSNQPQHF | TGTGCCAGTAGTATCCCCGGTTATAGCAATCAGCCCCAGCATTTT
TRBJ1-5 | TRBV6-5 | TRBD1 | CASSARGTGNQPQHF | TGTGCCAGCAGTGCCAGGGGGACGGGCAATCAGCCCCAGCATTTT
TRBJ2-7 | TRBV7-8 | - | CASSLRQVLEQYF | TGTGCCAGCAGCCTACGACAGGTTTTAGAGCAGTACTTC